One sample yielded the 8 T cell receptor beta chains listed below, sequenced in a study of blood T cell repertoires in COVID-19. Clones were read by immunoSEQ multiplex PCR, and TCRdb kept only the in-frame ones, dropping some. The table includes roughly 190,000 clones, roughly 84% detected once. The specimen was PBMCs or T cells enriched from blood (not recorded which). All receptors derive from a woman in her thirties who had been exposed to COVID-19.

The chain recombines TRBV7-2 with TRBJ1-5; perhaps TRBD1 as D (6 bases). V shed 7 bases and J shed 9 bases, with 19 bases lying between them. The CDR3 has 14 residues. CDR1 and CDR2 (germline): SGHTA, FQGNSA. In nucleotides, the CDR3 is TGTGCCAGCACCACCCGGCGGGGGGCAGGGCCCCAGCATTTT. Translated: CASTTRRGAGPQHF.

The V call is TRBV19, the J call TRBJ2-7, with 8 bases fitting TRBD1. There are 14 residues in the CDR3. Germline V gene sequence: CDR1 LNHDA, CDR2 SQIVND (reference sequence). V lost 7 bases to trimming and J lost 4 bases; unmatched junction nucleotides: 9. CDR3 DNA: TGTGCCAGTAACCGGGGGACAGGTGAATACGAGCAGTACTTC. This gives the protein CASNRGTGEYEQYF.

This chain links TRBV27 with TRBJ1-4; 10 positions agree with TRBD1. This CDR3 region has 16 residues. After removal of 4 bases from V and 6 bases from J, the junction contained 8 bases not matched to a gene. Germline CDR1 reads MNHEY; CDR2 reads SMNVEV (reference sequence). The CDR3 region has the DNA TGTGCCAGCAGTTGGGGACAGGGGAAGGTATATGAAAAACTGTTTTTT. Its translation is CASSWGQGKVYEKLFF. Variable domain in full (rest from reference TRBV27 and TRBJ1-4): EAQVTQNPRYLITVTGKKLTVTCSQNMNHEYMSWYRQDPGLGLRQIYYSMNVEVTDKGDVPEGYKVSRKEKRNFPLILESPSPNQTSLYFCASSWGQGKVYEKLFFGSGTQLSVL.

This clone was found once. The chain links TRBV7-9 to TRBJ1-5, with 8 bases lining up with TRBD1. Germline CDR1 reads SEHNR; CDR2 reads FQNEAQ (reference sequence). V gave up 5 bases and J gave up 6 bases; unmatched junction bases: 6. This CDR3 spans 14 amino acids. Written as DNA, the CDR3 is TGTGCCAGCAGCCATGACAGGGGAGGTCAGCCCCAGCATTTT. The encoded protein is CASSHDRGGQPQHF.

Regarding this clone: The same CDR3 can be traced to other DNA sequences in this sample. The chain joins TRBV9 to TRBJ1-1; D remains ambiguous. The CDR3 spans 13 residues. CDR1 is SGDLS and CDR2 is YYNGEE in the germline V gene. Trimming took off 2 bases at V and 1 base at J, with 6 bases between the two ends. CDR3 nucleotide sequence: TGTGCCAGCAGCGTGCACAGGAACACTGAAGCTTTCTTT. Translation gives CASSVHRNTEAFF.

The chain employs TRBV6-5 and TRBJ1-4; no reliable D call. Looked up from germline, CDR1 is MNHEY and CDR2 is SVGAGI. With 5 bases removed from V and 8 bases from J, the gap between germline ends came to 12 bases. There are 13 residues in the CDR3. This chain's CDR3 is CASSLGSFEKLFF. The CDR3 region has the DNA TGTGCCAGCAGTCTCGGGAGTTTCGAAAAACTGTTTTTT.

CDR3 amino acids: CASSFGYTDTQYF. The CDR3, as DNA: TGCGCCAGCAGCTTCGGGTACACAGATACGCAGTATTTT. This chain joins TRBV5-1 and TRBJ2-3; D call uncertain. Trimming stripped 2 bases from V and 2 bases from J, with 6 bases between. Looked up from germline, CDR1 is SGHRS and CDR2 is YFSETQ. CDR3 length: 13 amino acids.

The chain uses TRBV5-6 and TRBJ2-1, with D hard to call. The germline V and J ends were trimmed by 3 bases and 5 bases, with 3 bases remaining between them. Germline CDR1 reads SGHDT; CDR2 reads YYEEEE. The CDR3 consists of 11 residues. The CDR3 spells CASSYNNEQFF. The CDR3, as DNA: TGTGCCAGCAGCTACAACAATGAGCAGTTCTTC.